What follows describes a single T cell receptor (beta chain). The entry originates in a study of T cell changes during pregnancy in multiple sclerosis. Germline CDR1 and CDR2: LGHNA and YSLEER. V lost 4 bases and J lost 0, with 11 bases in between. The CDR3 spans 15 residues. Libraries were prepared by immunoSEQ multiplex PCR; TCRdb keeps only in-frame clonotypes and omits some of them. The sample consists of over 65,000 clones, 91% of them appearing once. This receptor was obtained from a female donor with multiple sclerosis, enrolled in a pregnancy study. Material: peripheral blood, obtained in the second trimester of pregnancy. The rearrangement links TRBV4-3 to TRBJ2-3; maybe TRBD1 (5 bases). The CDR3 sequence is CASSLRQLSTDTQYF. The DNA for the CDR3 is TGCGCCAGCAGCCTGCGACAGCTTAGCACAGATACGCAGTATTTT.